Presented here are 8 T cell receptor beta chains from one specimen sequenced in a study of T cells in Graves' hyperthyroidism and ophthalmopathy. The source material, RNA transcripts, was used to amplify TCR beta CDR3 regions. TCR CDR3 underwent first-round RT-PCR with the HTBI primer set. TCRdb re-called the multiplex PCR reads through MiXCR, storing one row per CDR3 protein. Among around 340,000 distinct CDR3 sequences listed, 15% to 20% were seen once. Sequenced input: blood. The receptors here all came from a woman in her thirties with Graves' hyperthyroidism that later progressed to Graves' ophthalmopathy.

This clonotype was found many times. The chain carries TRBV6-1 and TRBJ2-3; 10 positions agree with TRBD2. The junction had 1 base not matched to a gene; V was cut back by 5 bases and J by 2 bases. This CDR3 has 14 residues. CDR1 MNHNS and CDR2 SASEGT come from the germline V gene. The CDR3 reads CASSSGGATDTQYF. The CDR3 DNA reads as TGTGCCAGCAGTAGCGGGGGGGCCACAGATACGCAGTATTTT.

The V gene is TRBV19, the J gene TRBJ2-1; TRBD2 might be the D (6 bases). The germline CDR1 and CDR2 sequences are LNHDA and SQIVND (reference sequence). V lost 3 bases and J 2 bases, leaving 14 bases between the germline ends. This CDR3 is built from 16 residues. The CDR3 here is CASSMPGDATYNEQFF. DNA of the CDR3: TGTGCCAGTAGTATGCCGGGAGACGCGACCTACAATGAGCAGTTCTTC. Combining the CDR3 with reference TRBV19 and TRBJ2-1 gives the whole variable domain DGGITQSPKYLFRKEGQNVTLSCEQNLNHDAMYWYRQDPGQGLRLIYYSQIVNDFQKGDIAEGYSVSREKKESFPLTVTSAQKNPTAFYLCASSMPGDATYNEQFFGPGTRLTVL.

Ten or more counts support this clonotype. V usage is TRBV10-3 and J usage is TRBJ2-7, with D uncertain. Germline loops: CDR1 ENHRY, CDR2 SYGVKD. The CDR3 consists of 14 residues. Deletions cut 3 bases from V and 0 bases from J, with 9 bases between. DNA for the CDR3: TGTGCCATCAGTGAAACCCCGGACTCCTACGAGCAGTACTTC. This translates into CAISETPDSYEQYF.

Ten or more counts support this clonotype. The chain recombines TRBV6-1 with TRBJ2-3; possible D gene TRBD2, 5 bases. Germline CDR1 and CDR2: MNHNS and SASEGT. This CDR3 region has 15 residues. Trimming stripped 6 bases from V and 0 bases from J, with 13 bases between. The CDR3: CASSPNRDSTDTQYF. The CDR3 DNA follows: TGTGCCAGCAGCCCGAACCGGGATAGCACAGATACGCAGTATTTT.

J is TRBJ2-5 and V is TRBV10-3; 7 bases are a match to TRBD1. V dropped 7 bases and J dropped 2; count of bases not matched to a gene: 7. CDR1 is ENHRY, CDR2 SYGVKD, per germline. The CDR3 extends over 14 amino acids. Here the CDR3 DNA reads TGTGCCATCACCCCGGGACAGACTCAAGAGACCCAGTACTTC. As protein: CAITPGQTQETQYF.

This clonotype was seen a few times. The chain employs TRBV19 and TRBJ2-6; no clear D gene. The CDR3 consists of 13 residues. The V end was cut by 8 bases, the J end by 1 base, with 6 bases between. Looked up from germline, CDR1 is LNHDA and CDR2 is SQIVND (reference sequence). Here the CDR3 DNA reads TGTGCCAGTCATGATTCTGGGGCCAACGTCCTGACTTTC. As protein: CASHDSGANVLTF.

This clonotype was picked up many times. V is TRBV29-1 and J is TRBJ2-5; a possible D gene is TRBD1 (5 bases). This CDR3 comprises 13 residues. V was pared by 1 base and J by 1 base, with 7 bases between. Germline values: CDR1 SQVTM, CDR2 ANQGSEA. The CDR3 sequence is CSVEGQIQETQYF. The CDR3 DNA reads TGCAGCGTTGAAGGACAGATCCAAGAGACCCAGTACTTC.

In this sample, this clonotype turned up many times. CDR3 amino acids: CSVEGDREIETQYF. The CDR3 DNA follows: TGCAGCGTTGAAGGGGACAGGGAAATAGAGACCCAGTACTTC. V usage is TRBV29-1 and J usage is TRBJ2-5, with TRBD1 matching 9 bases. The CDR3 consists of 14 residues. V lost 1 base, J lost 4 bases, and 4 bases stayed unmatched. Germline V gene sequence: CDR1 SQVTM, CDR2 ANQGSEA.